Sequencing of this T cell receptor beta chain was carried out in a study of OX40 agonist ivuxolimab in advanced cancers. Libraries were prepared by immunoSEQ multiplex PCR; TCRdb keeps only in-frame clonotypes and omits some of them. Of around 100,000 clones detected, around 85% appear once; the ten largest clones hold 5.5%. The CDR3 runs to 15 residues. Trimming took off 5 bases at V and 4 bases at J, with 15 bases between the two ends. CDR1 and CDR2 from the germline V gene are SGHTA and FQGTGA. The rearrangement uses TRBV7-3 and TRBJ2-1; D might be TRBD1 or TRBD2, each matching 5 bases. The receptor's source is an adult with an advanced solid tumor such as melanoma, head and neck, liver or kidney cancer. The sample was CD4+ or CD8+ T cells sorted from blood, taken in a trial of the OX40 agonist ivuxolimab. The CDR3 sequence: CASSTDRGPYNEQFF. CDR3 sequence (DNA): TGTGCCAGCAGCACTGACCGGGGCCCTTACAATGAGCAGTTCTTC. The full variable domain, rest sourced from reference TRBV7-3 and TRBJ2-1, is GAGVSQTPSNKVTEKGKYVELRCDPISGHTALYWYRQSLGQGPEFLIYFQGTGAADDSGLPNDRFFAVRPEGSVSTLKIQRTERGDSAVYLCASSTDRGPYNEQFFGPGTRLTVL.